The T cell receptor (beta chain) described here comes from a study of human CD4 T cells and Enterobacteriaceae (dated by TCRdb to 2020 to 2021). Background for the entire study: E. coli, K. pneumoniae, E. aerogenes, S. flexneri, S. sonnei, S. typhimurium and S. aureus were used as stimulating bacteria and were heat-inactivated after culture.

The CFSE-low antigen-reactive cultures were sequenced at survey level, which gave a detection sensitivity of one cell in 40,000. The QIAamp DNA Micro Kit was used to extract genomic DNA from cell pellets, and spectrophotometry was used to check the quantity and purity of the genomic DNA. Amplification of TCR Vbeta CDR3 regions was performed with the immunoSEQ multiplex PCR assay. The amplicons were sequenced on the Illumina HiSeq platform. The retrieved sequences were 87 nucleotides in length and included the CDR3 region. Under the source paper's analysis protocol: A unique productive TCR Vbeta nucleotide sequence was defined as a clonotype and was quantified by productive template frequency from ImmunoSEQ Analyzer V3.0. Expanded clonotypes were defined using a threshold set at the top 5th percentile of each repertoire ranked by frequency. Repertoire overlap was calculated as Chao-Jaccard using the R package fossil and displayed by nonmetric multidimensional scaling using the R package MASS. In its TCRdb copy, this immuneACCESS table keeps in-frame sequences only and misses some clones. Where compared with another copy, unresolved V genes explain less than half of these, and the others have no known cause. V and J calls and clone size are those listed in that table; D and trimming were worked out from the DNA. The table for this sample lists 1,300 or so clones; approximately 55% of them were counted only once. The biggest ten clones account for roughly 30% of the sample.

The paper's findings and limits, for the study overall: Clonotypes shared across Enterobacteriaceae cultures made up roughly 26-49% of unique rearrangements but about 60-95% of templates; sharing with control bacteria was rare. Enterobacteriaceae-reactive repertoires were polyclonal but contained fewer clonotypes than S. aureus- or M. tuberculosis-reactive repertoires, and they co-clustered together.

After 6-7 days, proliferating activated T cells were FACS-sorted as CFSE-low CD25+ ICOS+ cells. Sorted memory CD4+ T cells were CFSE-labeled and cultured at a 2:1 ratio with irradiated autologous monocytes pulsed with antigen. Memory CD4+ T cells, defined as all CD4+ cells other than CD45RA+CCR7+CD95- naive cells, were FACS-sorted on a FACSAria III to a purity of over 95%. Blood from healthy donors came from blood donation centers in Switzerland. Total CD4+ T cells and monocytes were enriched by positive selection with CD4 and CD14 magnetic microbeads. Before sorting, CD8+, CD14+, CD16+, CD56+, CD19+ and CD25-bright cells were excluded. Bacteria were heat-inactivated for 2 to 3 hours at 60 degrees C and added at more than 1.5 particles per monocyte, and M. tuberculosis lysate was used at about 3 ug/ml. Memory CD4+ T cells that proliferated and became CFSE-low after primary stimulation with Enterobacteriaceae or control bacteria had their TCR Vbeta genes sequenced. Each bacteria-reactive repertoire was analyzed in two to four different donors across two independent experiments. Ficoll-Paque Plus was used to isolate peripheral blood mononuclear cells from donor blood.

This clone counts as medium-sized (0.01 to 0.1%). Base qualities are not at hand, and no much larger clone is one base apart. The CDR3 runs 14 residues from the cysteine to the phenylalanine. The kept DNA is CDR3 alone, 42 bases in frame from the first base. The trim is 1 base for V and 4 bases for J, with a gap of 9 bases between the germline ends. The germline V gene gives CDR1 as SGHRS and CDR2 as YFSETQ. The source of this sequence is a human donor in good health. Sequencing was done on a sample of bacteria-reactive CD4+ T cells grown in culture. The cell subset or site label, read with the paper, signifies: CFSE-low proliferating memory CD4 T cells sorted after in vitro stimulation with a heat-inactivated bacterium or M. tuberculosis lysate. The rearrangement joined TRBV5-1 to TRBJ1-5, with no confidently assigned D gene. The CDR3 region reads CASSLTGGNQPQHF. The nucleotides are TGCGCCAGCAGCTTGACGGGAGGGAATCAGCCCCAGCATTTT.